This T cell receptor beta chain was sequenced in a study of T cells in localized non-small cell lung cancer. Here immunoSEQ multiplex PCR was the method, and the copy in TCRdb shows in-frame clones only, minus some. The table includes about 64,000 clones, roughly 79% detected once. The CDR3 is made up of 16 amino acids. Trimming at V came to 0 bases and at J to 4 bases, leaving 7 bases not matched to a gene. Germline CDR1 is SGHRS and CDR2 is YFSETQ. This chain uses TRBV5-1 with TRBJ2-5; 9 bases align to TRBD2. The receptor was derived from a man aged 35 to 70 with stage II lung adenocarcinoma. The sample consisted of PBMCs, taken before any cancer treatment. CDR3 sequence: CASSLAGSGSGETQYF. CDR3 nucleotides: TGCGCCAGCAGCTTGGCAGGTAGCGGGAGTGGAGAGACCCAGTACTTC.